This T cell receptor beta chain originates from a study of STAT3 mutations in large granular lymphocyte leukemia. Points from the study as a whole: In T-cell large granular lymphocyte leukemia, about half of patients showed multiple immunodominant subclonotypes.

The germline gives CDR1 GTSNPN, CDR2 SVGIG (reference sequence). Trimming took 2 bases from V and 2 from J, leaving 12 bases between them. The CDR3 consists of 14 residues. Data came from immunoSEQ multiplex PCR; TCRdb stores just in-frame clones and leaves some out. The table has 3,000 or so clones, around 68% seen once; the top ten hold approximately 16%. With respect to this clone: Its antigen is as yet unknown.

The sequenced sample was peripheral blood mononuclear cells. The sequence was collected from a woman aged 40 to 49 with T-cell large granular lymphocyte leukemia. Some clones in this sample may be carry-over from other donors' samples. V gene TRBV30 combines with J gene TRBJ1-2; D unresolved. CDR3 in DNA: TGTGCCTGGAGTCGCCCTGGGGTGAACTATGGCTACACCTTC. This gives the protein CAWSRPGVNYGYTF.